This T cell receptor (beta chain) came from a study of blood T cell repertoires in COVID-19. In the study's own analysis: Counts of nucleated cells, estimated from reference gene primer amplification, were obtained. Profiled with immunoSEQ multiplex PCR; TCRdb holds only in-frame clones, not every one. V and J calls and clone size are copied from that table; D and trimming were computed from the DNA. The data show tens of thousands of clones, around 90% seen once. The CDR3 length is 13 residues. The origin of this receptor is a human donor with active COVID-19. The donor label of this sample is uncertain. This rearrangement joins TRBV21-1 to TRBJ2-2; the table's D call, TRBD2, has no DNA check behind it. TRBV21-1 is termed a pseudogene. Sequenced input: peripheral blood. CDR3 DNA: TGTGCCAGCCGGGGAGTGAGGGCCGGGGAGCTGTTTTTT. As protein: CASRGVRAGELFF.